The rows below give T cell receptor beta chains drawn from one sample of a study of chemoradiotherapy in HPV16-positive cancers. The data were produced by immunoSEQ multiplex PCR, yet TCRdb's version contains in-frame clones alone and is incomplete. Among about 8,900 clones listed, around 66% were seen once. Sampling was conducted from a patient who underwent chemoradiotherapy. These receptors originate from a human donor with HPV-associated anogenital cancer. Each CDR3 is given with its conserved first and last residue. The D gene is left open where the match is weak. For some rows the clone size is stated as once, few or many, or as a class when expanded; others skip it.

length	V	J	size	D	DNA	CDR3
15	TRBV28	TRBJ1-4	.	.	TGTGCCAGCAGCCGGCAGGGGATAGCAAATGAAAAACTGTTTTTT	CASSRQGIANEKLFF
14	TRBV7-2	TRBJ2-1	.	.	TGTGCCAGCAGCCTAGGGGGGACTGCGGGTGAGCAGTTCTTC	CASSLGGTAGEQFF
14	TRBV6-4	TRBJ2-6	.	.	TGTGCCAGCAGCCCCGGCTCTGGGGCCAACGTCCTGACTTTC	CASSPGSGANVLTF
15	TRBV5-4	TRBJ2-1	.	TRBD2	TGTGCCAGCAGCCTTAGCGGGGGGGCCTACAATGAGCAGTTCTTC	CASSLSGGAYNEQFF
13	TRBV28	TRBJ2-7	.	TRBD1	TGTGCCAGCAGTTTCGGGACAGGCTACGAGCAGTACTTC	CASSFGTGYEQYF
15	TRBV7-2	TRBJ1-6	.	TRBD1	TGTGCCAGCAGTAACAGGGGGGGTTTTCGTTCACCCCTCCACTTT	CASSNRGGFRSPLHF
17	TRBV30	TRBJ1-3	.	TRBD1	TGTGCCTGGAGTGCCTACAGGGGGCGATCGGCTGGAAACACCATATATTTT	CAWSAYRGRSAGNTIYF
12	TRBV2	TRBJ2-5	.	.	TGTGCCAGCGAGGGTACCCGAGAGACCCAGTACTTC	CASEGTRETQYF
15	TRBV6-6	TRBJ1-3	.	.	TGTGCCAGCAGTGGCGACAGTTTCTCTGGAAACACCATATATTTT	CASSGDSFSGNTIYF
12	TRBV7-8	TRBJ1-1	.	.	TGTGCCAGCAGCTTACAGAACACTGAAGCTTTCTTT	CASSLQNTEAFF
13	TRBV6-4	TRBJ2-3	.	TRBD2	TGTGCCAGCGGGGAGGGGCACACAGATACGCAGTATTTT	CASGEGHTDTQYF
14	TRBV30	TRBJ2-3	.	.	TGTGCCTGGGGTACAGCGAGAAACGCCGATACGCAGTATTTT	CAWGTARNADTQYF
16	TRBV5-1	TRBJ1-2	.	.	TGCGCCAGCACCTATGGAGGATGGGGGGATCACTATGGCTACACCTTC	CASTYGGWGDHYGYTF
14	TRBV9	TRBJ1-6	.	.	TGTGCCAGCAGCGTAGGAGGGGATAATTCACCCCTCCACTTT	CASSVGGDNSPLHF
16	TRBV7-4	TRBJ2-3	.	.	TGTGCCAGCAGCTTAGTCTACTCGACGGGCACAGATACGCAGTATTTT	CASSLVYSTGTDTQYF
15	TRBV7-2	TRBJ2-7	.	TRBD1	TGTGCCAGCAGCCCCACGGGACAGATGACCTACGAGCAGTACTTC	CASSPTGQMTYEQYF
14	TRBV2	TRBJ1-6	.	TRBD1	TGTGCCAGCAGTGAACCGACAGGGAATTCACCCCTCCACTTT	CASSEPTGNSPLHF
13	TRBV5-1	TRBJ2-5	few	.	TGCGCCAGCAGCTTGGAGAGCAGCAAGACCCAGTACTTC	CASSLESSKTQYF
16	TRBV5-6	TRBJ2-5	.	.	TGTGCCAGCAGCTTGGTGTATGGCAGTGCCGTGGAGACCCAGTACTTC	CASSLVYGSAVETQYF
12	TRBV9	TRBJ2-2	.	.	TGTGCCAGCAGCGAGACAACCGGGGAGCTGTTTTTT	CASSETTGELFF
18	TRBV19	TRBJ2-3	.	.	TGTGCCAGTAGACCTCGTGTACGAGAACCCCTTAGCACAGATACGCAGTATTTT	CASRPRVREPLSTDTQYF
15	TRBV5-4	TRBJ2-7	few	.	TGTGCCAGCAGCTGGATAAGTTGGCGGGACTACGAGCAGTACTTC	CASSWISWRDYEQYF
16	TRBV21-1	TRBJ1-3	.	.	TGTGCCAGCAGCAAATTCGGGGGCAGGTTGGGAAACACCATATATTTT	CASSKFGGRLGNTIYF